Listed below are T cell receptor beta chains from one sample, sequenced in a study of T cell responses to AZD1222 COVID-19 vaccine. Profiled with immunoSEQ multiplex PCR; TCRdb holds only in-frame clones, not every one. In the table there are roughly 120,000 clones, 94% of which are singletons. The specimen comprised peripheral blood, sampled 28 days after the second AZD1222 dose. The receptors come from an adult who received the AZD1222 COVID-19 vaccine. CDR3s include the opening cysteine and the closing phenylalanine or tryptophan. The order of the fields is V gene, J gene, clone size, D gene, CDR3 DNA, CDR3 protein. A D gene is named only where the DNA matches it firmly. Clone size appears in some rows only: once, few, many, or a class for an expanded clone.

v_gene: TRBV19
j_gene: TRBJ2-2
abundance: -
d_gene: TRBD2
CDR3nt: TGTGCCAGTAGTTCTAGCGGGAGGTCCCCTCGGCTGTTTTTT
CDR3aa: CASSSSGRSPRLFF

v_gene: TRBV27
j_gene: TRBJ1-5
abundance: -
d_gene: TRBD1
CDR3nt: TGTGCCAGCGCCACCAGGGGGAATCAGCCCCAGCATTTT
CDR3aa: CASATRGNQPQHF

v_gene: TRBV12-5
j_gene: TRBJ2-5
abundance: -
d_gene: TRBD2
CDR3nt: TGTGCTAGTGGTTGGGGACTAGCGGGGGGCCCTTTCCAAGAGACCCAGTACTTC
CDR3aa: CASGWGLAGGPFQETQYF

v_gene: TRBV29-1
j_gene: TRBJ1-1
abundance: -
d_gene: -
CDR3nt: TGCAGCGTTGAAGAATTGAACACTGAAGCTTTCTTT
CDR3aa: CSVEELNTEAFF

v_gene: TRBV4-2
j_gene: TRBJ2-3
abundance: -
d_gene: -
CDR3nt: TGTGCCAGCAGCCAAGAACTTCGGACGTCAATTTCGGATACGCAGTATTTT
CDR3aa: CASSQELRTSISDTQYF

v_gene: TRBV29-1
j_gene: TRBJ1-3
abundance: -
d_gene: -
CDR3nt: TGCAGCGTTCCCGGATTAGGGGAAGGAAACACCATATATTTT
CDR3aa: CSVPGLGEGNTIYF

v_gene: TRBV5-1
j_gene: TRBJ1-4
abundance: -
d_gene: -
CDR3nt: TGCGCCAGCAGCTTTGCTGGGCATGCAACTAATGAAAAACTGTTTTTT
CDR3aa: CASSFAGHATNEKLFF

v_gene: TRBV11-3
j_gene: TRBJ2-1
abundance: -
d_gene: TRBD1
CDR3nt: TGTGCCAGCAGCCCCCACGGACAGGTCGGCTCCTACAATGAGCAGTTCTTC
CDR3aa: CASSPHGQVGSYNEQFF

v_gene: TRBV4-1
j_gene: TRBJ1-6
abundance: -
d_gene: -
CDR3nt: TGCGCCAGCAGCGGAACAGGGCTATCACCCCTCCACTTT
CDR3aa: CASSGTGLSPLHF

v_gene: TRBV6-5
j_gene: TRBJ2-7
abundance: once
d_gene: TRBD1
CDR3nt: TGTGCCAGCAGAGGGACAGGGAACTACGAGCAGTACTTC
CDR3aa: CASRGTGNYEQYF

v_gene: TRBV6-5
j_gene: TRBJ2-2
abundance: -
d_gene: -
CDR3nt: TGTGCCAGCAGGGCAGAGAACACCGGGGAGCTGTTTTTT
CDR3aa: CASRAENTGELFF

v_gene: TRBV2
j_gene: TRBJ1-4
abundance: -
d_gene: -
CDR3nt: TGTGCCAGCAGTCCATTCCCAGGGGAGTCTGAAAAACTGTTTTTT
CDR3aa: CASSPFPGESEKLFF

v_gene: TRBV2
j_gene: TRBJ1-2
abundance: -
d_gene: -
CDR3nt: TGTGCCAGCGGCCAGGGCTCTACCTATAGCTACACCTTC
CDR3aa: CASGQGSTYSYTF

v_gene: TRBV6-5
j_gene: TRBJ1-4
abundance: -
d_gene: -
CDR3nt: TGTGCCAGCAGCTCAATAGGGGGGGTGGAAAAACTGTTTTTT
CDR3aa: CASSSIGGVEKLFF

v_gene: TRBV6-5
j_gene: TRBJ2-2
abundance: once
d_gene: -
CDR3nt: TGTGGGGTGAAAAGGACCCAGAGGACCGGGGAGCTGTTTTTT
CDR3aa: CGVKRTQRTGELFF

v_gene: TRBV7-9
j_gene: TRBJ1-1
abundance: -
d_gene: -
CDR3nt: TGTGCCAGCAGCTTAGGGGAGGGTTCTGAAGCTTTCTTT
CDR3aa: CASSLGEGSEAFF

v_gene: TRBV5-1
j_gene: TRBJ2-7
abundance: -
d_gene: -
CDR3nt: TGCGCCAGCAGCTTCGGGCGCTCCTACGAGCAGTACTTC
CDR3aa: CASSFGRSYEQYF

v_gene: TRBV27
j_gene: TRBJ2-1
abundance: -
d_gene: TRBD1
CDR3nt: TGTGCCAGCAGGTCCGGGACAGGGTGGATGGGCTCCTACAATGAGCAGTTCTTC
CDR3aa: CASRSGTGWMGSYNEQFF

v_gene: TRBV6-5
j_gene: TRBJ1-1
abundance: -
d_gene: -
CDR3nt: TGTGCCAGCGGGGGGGGGCAAGAGGACACTGAAGCTTTCTTT
CDR3aa: CASGGGQEDTEAFF

v_gene: TRBV12-3/TRBV12-4
j_gene: TRBJ1-2
abundance: -
d_gene: TRBD1
CDR3nt: TGTGCCAGCAGTGGACAGGGTTTTGGCTACACCTTC
CDR3aa: CASSGQGFGYTF

v_gene: TRBV6-2/TRBV6-3
j_gene: TRBJ1-4
abundance: once
d_gene: TRBD1
CDR3nt: TGTGCCAGCAGTTACAAGTCCGGGACAGGGGGCCCACCTAATGAAAAACTGTTTTTT
CDR3aa: CASSYKSGTGGPPNEKLFF

v_gene: TRBV5-1
j_gene: TRBJ1-6
abundance: -
d_gene: TRBD1
CDR3nt: TGCGCCAGCAGCTTGGGACAGGGTAATTCACCCCTCCACTTT
CDR3aa: CASSLGQGNSPLHF

v_gene: TRBV20-1
j_gene: TRBJ2-5
abundance: -
d_gene: TRBD1
CDR3nt: TGCAGTGCTAGTTTCCGGGACAGCCAAGAGACCCAGTACTTC
CDR3aa: CSASFRDSQETQYF

v_gene: TRBV7-9
j_gene: TRBJ2-1
abundance: once
d_gene: TRBD2
CDR3nt: TGTGCCAGCAGCCCCCAAGCGGGGGGCTACAATGAGCAGTTCTTC
CDR3aa: CASSPQAGGYNEQFF

v_gene: TRBV19
j_gene: TRBJ1-1
abundance: once
d_gene: -
CDR3nt: TGTGCCAGTAATGGAGCTGAGGGAGGGAACACTGAAGCTTTCTTT
CDR3aa: CASNGAEGGNTEAFF

v_gene: TRBV14
j_gene: TRBJ1-2
abundance: -
d_gene: -
CDR3nt: TGTGCCAGCAGCCGCGACTTAGGGCAGAAAGATGGCTACACCTTC
CDR3aa: CASSRDLGQKDGYTF

v_gene: TRBV3-1/TRBV3-2
j_gene: TRBJ1-2
abundance: -
d_gene: -
CDR3nt: TGTGCCAGCAGCCAGGATACAGGGTTCGGGCATGGCTACACCTTC
CDR3aa: CASSQDTGFGHGYTF

v_gene: TRBV11-2
j_gene: TRBJ1-2
abundance: -
d_gene: -
CDR3nt: TGTGCCAGCACGTCGTCAGGGCGCATGTTTGCCTATGGCTACACCTTC
CDR3aa: CASTSSGRMFAYGYTF

v_gene: TRBV6-5
j_gene: TRBJ2-2
abundance: -
d_gene: -
CDR3nt: TGTGCCAGCATCCCCAGGGTCACCGGGGAGCTGTTTTTT
CDR3aa: CASIPRVTGELFF

v_gene: TRBV4-1
j_gene: TRBJ1-3
abundance: -
d_gene: -
CDR3nt: TGCGCCAGCAGCTCAGGGGTGGGGAAGGGAGCCGGAAACACCATATATTTT
CDR3aa: CASSSGVGKGAGNTIYF

v_gene: TRBV5-6
j_gene: TRBJ1-5
abundance: -
d_gene: -
CDR3nt: TGTGCCAGCAGCCTGGGGGGGAAACAGCCCCAGCATTTT
CDR3aa: CASSLGGKQPQHF

v_gene: TRBV5-1
j_gene: TRBJ1-6
abundance: once
d_gene: -
CDR3nt: TGCGCCAGCAGCTTGGTCGGAAGCTCCTATAATTCACCCCTCCACTTT
CDR3aa: CASSLVGSSYNSPLHF

v_gene: TRBV27
j_gene: TRBJ2-1
abundance: -
d_gene: -
CDR3nt: TGTGCCAGCAGTTTCCCAGGACTTTACAATGAGCAGTTCTTC
CDR3aa: CASSFPGLYNEQFF

v_gene: TRBV10-3
j_gene: TRBJ2-7
abundance: -
d_gene: -
CDR3nt: TGTGCCATCAGCCCCTCTTACGAGCAGTACTTC
CDR3aa: CAISPSYEQYF

v_gene: TRBV19
j_gene: TRBJ2-1
abundance: -
d_gene: -
CDR3nt: TGTGCCACCTCGGGGATTTACAATGAGCAGTTCTTC
CDR3aa: CATSGIYNEQFF

v_gene: TRBV29-1
j_gene: TRBJ2-7
abundance: -
d_gene: -
CDR3nt: TGCAGCGTTGAAGATCTGGGAACCTACGAGCAGTACTTC
CDR3aa: CSVEDLGTYEQYF

v_gene: TRBV12-3/TRBV12-4
j_gene: TRBJ1-5
abundance: -
d_gene: -
CDR3nt: TGTGCCAGCAGTTTAGTCCCAAATCAGCCCCAGCATTTT
CDR3aa: CASSLVPNQPQHF

v_gene: TRBV7-9
j_gene: TRBJ1-2
abundance: -
d_gene: -
CDR3nt: TGTGCCAGCAGCTGGGACGGGGGGCGCGGCTACACCTTC
CDR3aa: CASSWDGGRGYTF

v_gene: TRBV6-5
j_gene: TRBJ1-3
abundance: -
d_gene: TRBD1
CDR3nt: TGTGCCAGCCAACCAGGGGGGTCAGGTGGAAACACCATATATTTT
CDR3aa: CASQPGGSGGNTIYF

v_gene: TRBV10-1
j_gene: TRBJ1-4
abundance: -
d_gene: -
CDR3nt: TGCGCCAGCAGTGAGTCTTTGGTTCGTGAAAAACTGTTTTTT
CDR3aa: CASSESLVREKLFF

v_gene: TRBV6-1
j_gene: TRBJ1-6
abundance: -
d_gene: TRBD1
CDR3nt: TGTGCCAGCAGTGCGATGACAGGGACCTCCTATAATTCACCCCTCCACTTT
CDR3aa: CASSAMTGTSYNSPLHF

v_gene: TRBV13
j_gene: TRBJ1-2
abundance: -
d_gene: -
CDR3nt: TGTGCCAGCAGCTTAGACCTTAGTGGCAGAAACTATGGCTACACCTTC
CDR3aa: CASSLDLSGRNYGYTF

v_gene: TRBV30
j_gene: TRBJ2-5
abundance: -
d_gene: -
CDR3nt: TGTGCCTGGCCCACGCGGGGCCTACAAGAGACCCAGTACTTC
CDR3aa: CAWPTRGLQETQYF

v_gene: TRBV5-1
j_gene: TRBJ1-2
abundance: -
d_gene: TRBD1
CDR3nt: TGCGCCAGCAGCCCTCAGGGGGCGAACTATGGCTACACCTTC
CDR3aa: CASSPQGANYGYTF

v_gene: TRBV29-1
j_gene: TRBJ2-7
abundance: -
d_gene: -
CDR3nt: TGCAGCGTTGAAGACGACAGAACCTACGAGCAGTACTTC
CDR3aa: CSVEDDRTYEQYF

v_gene: TRBV6-1
j_gene: TRBJ2-3
abundance: -
d_gene: -
CDR3nt: TGTGCCAGCAGTGAGTCGATGGGGTCTGATACGCAGTATTTT
CDR3aa: CASSESMGSDTQYF

v_gene: TRBV2
j_gene: TRBJ2-1
abundance: -
d_gene: -
CDR3nt: TGTGCCGGCGGAGGGAACTTCAATGAGCAGTTCTTC
CDR3aa: CAGGGNFNEQFF

v_gene: TRBV6-1
j_gene: TRBJ2-1
abundance: -
d_gene: TRBD2
CDR3nt: TGTGCCAGCAGTGAAGAATGGCGGGAGCCCTACAATGAGCAGTTCTTC
CDR3aa: CASSEEWREPYNEQFF

v_gene: TRBV18
j_gene: TRBJ2-6
abundance: -
d_gene: -
CDR3nt: TGTGCCAGCTCCTCACGACAAGGACTTAACTCTGGGGCCAACGTCCTGACTTTC
CDR3aa: CASSSRQGLNSGANVLTF

v_gene: TRBV4-1
j_gene: TRBJ2-7
abundance: -
d_gene: -
CDR3nt: TGCGCCAGCAGCCAAGATGGGTCTAGACACTTC
CDR3aa: CASSQDGSRHF

v_gene: TRBV19
j_gene: TRBJ1-6
abundance: once
d_gene: -
CDR3nt: TGTGCCAGCGCACCGGGACTGATTAATTCACCCCTCCACTTT
CDR3aa: CASAPGLINSPLHF

v_gene: TRBV5-4
j_gene: TRBJ2-1
abundance: -
d_gene: TRBD2
CDR3nt: TGTGCCAGCAGCTTGAGGCTAGCGGGAGTGAATGAGCAGTTCTTC
CDR3aa: CASSLRLAGVNEQFF

v_gene: TRBV6-1
j_gene: TRBJ2-7
abundance: -
d_gene: -
CDR3nt: TGTGCCAGCAGTGAGGCGGAGGGTTACGAGCAGTACTTC
CDR3aa: CASSEAEGYEQYF

v_gene: TRBV19
j_gene: TRBJ2-1
abundance: -
d_gene: -
CDR3nt: TGTGCCAGTAGGAGCGCAGGGGGAGGTAGTGAGCAGTTCTTC
CDR3aa: CASRSAGGGSEQFF

v_gene: TRBV7-9
j_gene: TRBJ1-1
abundance: -
d_gene: -
CDR3nt: TGTGCCAGCAGCCTACGGTTGTACACTGAAGCTTTCTTT
CDR3aa: CASSLRLYTEAFF

v_gene: TRBV15
j_gene: TRBJ1-1
abundance: -
d_gene: -
CDR3nt: TGTGCCACCAGCAGGGGGGGATCACAGAACACTGAAGCTTTCTTT
CDR3aa: CATSRGGSQNTEAFF

v_gene: TRBV6-5
j_gene: TRBJ1-2
abundance: once
d_gene: -
CDR3nt: TGTGCCAGCAGTAGTACAACCTATGGCTACACCTTC
CDR3aa: CASSSTTYGYTF

v_gene: TRBV19
j_gene: TRBJ1-1
abundance: -
d_gene: TRBD1
CDR3nt: TGTGCCAGTAGCCCGGACAGGGGGTTCACTGAAGCTTTCTTT
CDR3aa: CASSPDRGFTEAFF

v_gene: TRBV19
j_gene: TRBJ1-2
abundance: -
d_gene: -
CDR3nt: TGTGCCAGTAGTGCACCCGGGACGGAGACCTATGGCTACACCTTC
CDR3aa: CASSAPGTETYGYTF